One sample yielded the 25 T cell receptor beta chains listed below, sequenced in a study of blood T cells in healthy people across ages. A sample-barcoded 5' primer and a J-beta primer mix were used in a second PCR of roughly 7 to 11 cycles. TCRdb passed the 5' RACE reads through MiXCR, listing each CDR3 protein once. The sample consists of about 970,000 distinct CDR3 sequences, roughly 51% of them appearing once. Source material: blood. The receptors come from a woman between 55 and 75 years old in good health.

CDR3 in DNA: TGTGCCTGGAGGGACTCCAAATACGAGCAGTACTTC. Translated: CAWRDSKYEQYF. The chain recombines TRBV30 with TRBJ2-7; maybe TRBD2 (5 bases). The V gene's germline CDR1 is GTSNPN and CDR2 SVGIG (reference sequence). The germline V and J ends were trimmed by 3 bases and 4 bases, with 10 bases remaining between them. The CDR3 sequence is 12 residues long.

This clonotype was seen many times. The chain couples TRBV6-1 to TRBJ2-5, with D unclear. The CDR3 extends over 12 amino acids. V was shortened by 6 bases and J by 5 bases, with 10 bases between the two germline ends. Germline CDR1 reads MNHNS; CDR2 reads SASEGT. CDR3 coding DNA: TGTGCCAGCAGCAAACAGACGGAGACCCAGTACTTC. Its translation is CASSKQTETQYF.

The chain employs TRBV5-1 and TRBJ2-3; possibly TRBD1 or TRBD2 for D (5 bases each). Trimming removed 5 bases at V and 5 bases at J, with 15 bases between. In germline, CDR1 is SGHRS, CDR2 YFSETQ. This CDR3 contains 14 residues. CDR3 loop: CASSPGPSVDTQYF. The DNA for the CDR3 is TGCGCCAGCAGTCCGGGGCCTTCAGTAGATACGCAGTATTTT.

V usage is TRBV10-3 and J usage is TRBJ2-3; a possible D gene is TRBD1 (6 bases). V was shortened by 4 bases and J by 3 bases, with 11 bases between the two germline ends. Germline CDR1 and CDR2: ENHRY and SYGVKD. CDR3 size: 14 residues. The CDR3 region is CAISGDTPTDTQYF. The CDR3 nucleotides read TGTGCCATCAGTGGGGACACTCCGACAGATACGCAGTATTTT.

This clonotype showed up just a few times. V is TRBV6-6 and J is TRBJ2-3; D unclear. V was pared by 2 bases and J by 1 base, with 4 bases between. This CDR3 is 13 amino acids long. CDR1 MNHNY and CDR2 SVGAGI come from the germline V gene (reference sequence). CDR3 in DNA: TGTGCCAGCAGTTACAGAGGCACAGATACGCAGTATTTT. It specifies CASSYRGTDTQYF.

The table lists this clonotype with a few counts. The chain links TRBV7-3 to TRBJ1-2; D is uncertain. The CDR3 has 13 amino acids. Germline CDR1 and CDR2: SGHTA and FQGTGA. V was trimmed by 5 bases and J by 8 bases, leaving 15 bases between them. The CDR3 region is CASSPLGVGGYTF. DNA of the CDR3: TGTGCCAGCAGCCCCCTCGGGGTCGGAGGCTACACCTTC.

This chain connects TRBV20-1 to TRBJ2-7; 7 nucleotides match TRBD2. The better agreement between TRBJ2-5 and the DNA end casts doubt on the J call. Germline CDR1 and CDR2: DFQATT and SNEGSKA (reference sequence). The CDR3 loop spans 13 amino acids. The DNA for the CDR3 is TGCAGTGCTGGGGACTACCACGAAGAGACCCAGTACTTC. Amino acids: CSAGDYHEETQYF.

V is TRBV29-1 and J is TRBJ2-3; maybe TRBD1 (5 bases). Trimming removed 0 bases from V and 4 bases from J, with 14 bases in between. Germline V CDR1 and CDR2: SQVTM, ANQGSEA. The CDR3 is 15 residues long. In DNA form, the CDR3 reads TGCAGCGTTGAAGAGCCCGGACACGTCTCAGATACGCAGTATTTT. Translation gives CSVEEPGHVSDTQYF.

This chain joins TRBV7-6 and TRBJ2-7; D not certain. Germline V lookup: CDR1 SGHVS, CDR2 FNYEAQ. V was shortened by 2 bases and J by 5 bases, with 19 bases between the two germline ends. The CDR3 is made up of 16 amino acids. The chain's CDR3 is CASSLNRFSRIDEQYF. The CDR3 nucleotides are TGTGCCAGCAGCTTAAATCGTTTTAGCCGTATTGACGAGCAGTACTTC.

This clonotype was seen a few times. The chain joins TRBV28 to TRBJ2-7; TRBD1 aligns across 10 bases. Germline V gene data show CDR1 as MDHEN and CDR2 as SYDVKM. V shed 5 bases, J shed 2 bases, and the junction held 12 bases outside the gene matches. CDR3 length: 17 residues. CDR3: CASSPSIGQGVPYEQYF. The CDR3 DNA reads as TGTGCCAGCAGTCCGTCGATCGGACAGGGGGTCCCCTACGAGCAGTACTTC.

This clonotype was detected only a few times. The chain has TRBV6-5 and TRBJ1-2; D unresolved. Germline-derived CDR1 and CDR2 are MNHEY and SVGAGI. The CDR3 sequence is 13 residues long. Between the trimmed V and J ends, which lost 6 bases and 2 bases, there was a span of 10 bases. CDR3 amino acids: CASRRDMNYGYTF. In DNA, the CDR3 is TGTGCCAGCAGGAGAGACATGAACTATGGCTACACCTTC.

The DNA of the CDR3 is TGTGCCAGCAGTCCAACAGGGATGAACACTGAAGCTTTCTTT. This translates into CASSPTGMNTEAFF. J is TRBJ1-1 and V is TRBV6-5; tentative D call: TRBD1 (6 bases). Germline CDR1 reads MNHEY; CDR2 reads SVGAGI. V was cut by 5 bases and J by 0 bases, with 10 bases left in between. The length of the CDR3 is 14 residues.

There are a few counts of this clonotype. This chain links TRBV12-3 or TRBV12-4 with TRBJ2-3; D is uncertain. Trimming stripped 7 bases from V and 2 bases from J, with 13 bases between. This CDR3 has 14 residues. CDR3 DNA: TGTGCCAGCACCTTCCCCGGGTCCACAGATACGCAGTATTTT. This sequence encodes CASTFPGSTDTQYF.

The J gene is TRBJ2-3, the V gene TRBV5-1; possible D gene TRBD1, 6 bases. Germline V CDR1 and CDR2: SGHRS, YFSETQ. This CDR3 comprises 11 residues. Trimming stripped 6 bases from V and 10 bases from J, with 12 bases between. The CDR3 DNA reads TGCGCCAGCAAGGGGGTCGGACCGCAGTATTTT. As protein: CASKGVGPQYF.

This chain joins TRBV28 and TRBJ2-1; D not certain. This CDR3 contains 13 residues. V shed 8 bases and J shed 7 bases, with 15 bases lying between them. CDR1 is MDHEN and CDR2 is SYDVKM in the germline V gene. In nucleotides, the CDR3 is TGTGCCAGCGGGAACTCCCAAGTGAATGAGCAGTTCTTC. It encodes CASGNSQVNEQFF.

J is TRBJ2-1 and V is TRBV15, with TRBD2 identical over 9 bases. Germline V lookup: CDR1 LNHNV, CDR2 YYDKDF (reference sequence). The CDR3 runs 17 residues. The J segment lost 4 bases and the V segment lost 1 base, leaving 8 bases of the junction unmatched. The CDR3 region has the DNA TGTGCCACCAGCAGAGCGGGGCGGACTAGCGTATACAATGAGCAGTTCTTC. Translated, it gives CATSRAGRTSVYNEQFF.

V gene TRBV6-5 combines with J gene TRBJ1-1; possible D gene TRBD1, 6 bases. Germline V gives CDR1 MNHEY, CDR2 SVGAGI. The V gene lost 7 bases and the J gene lost 9 bases, with 15 bases spanning the gap. The length of the CDR3 is 12 residues. CDR3 in DNA: TGTGCCAGCACCCCCGGCCAGGGGAAAGCTTTCTTT. It translates to CASTPGQGKAFF.

This clonotype was seen more than once but under ten times. The rearrangement joins TRBV10-3 to TRBJ2-7, with 8 bases identical to TRBD1. Losses at the gene ends were 8 bases for V and 5 bases for J; bases not matched to a gene: 8. CDR1 and CDR2 from the germline V gene are ENHRY and SYGVKD. This CDR3 has 13 residues. The CDR3 DNA sequence: TGTGCCATCCACAGGGGGAGAATGGACGAGCAGTACTTC. Residues: CAIHRGRMDEQYF.

The chain joins TRBV3-1 to TRBJ1-2, with TRBD1 identical over 7 bases. The V gene end was trimmed by 1 base and the J gene end by 8 bases; junction bases not matched to a gene: 7. This CDR3 is built from 14 residues. CDR1 and CDR2 (germline): LGHDT, YNNKEL (reference sequence). The DNA for the CDR3 is TGTGCCAGCAGCCAAGGGACCCCGACAGGGGGCTACACCTTC. This translates into CASSQGTPTGGYTF.

V and J are TRBV30 and TRBJ1-2; weak D call: TRBD1 (6 bases). The length of the CDR3 is 14 residues. Germline lookup yields CDR1 GTSNPN and CDR2 SVGIG (reference sequence). Trimming pared 5 bases from V and 3 bases from J, leaving 16 bases between. The CDR3: CAWGLRTAYYGYTF. Here the CDR3 DNA reads TGTGCCTGGGGTCTCCGGACAGCTTACTATGGCTACACCTTC.

The chain couples TRBV27 to TRBJ2-7; D is unresolved. The CDR3 has 13 amino acids. Germline CDR1 is MNHEY and CDR2 is SMNVEV (reference sequence). V was pared by 1 base and J by 6 bases, with 10 bases between. The CDR3, as DNA: TGTGCCAGCAGTTTATACGGGTCTCGCGAGCAGTACTTC. It yields the protein CASSLYGSREQYF.

This chain joins TRBV4-1 and TRBJ2-7; weak D call: TRBD1 (5 bases). V was shortened by 2 bases and J by 2 bases, with 10 bases between the two germline ends. Germline CDR1 reads MGHRA; CDR2 reads YSYEKL. The CDR3 contains 14 residues. The CDR3 sequence: CASSQRTPTYEQYF. CDR3 in DNA: TGCGCCAGCAGCCAAAGGACACCGACCTACGAGCAGTACTTC.

V is TRBV7-2 and J is TRBJ1-1; 8 bases fit TRBD1. Germline lookup yields CDR1 SGHTA and CDR2 FQGNSA. The CDR3 runs to 17 residues. J gave up 3 bases and V 2 bases, and 11 bases lay outside the gene matches. The CDR3 protein is CASSLKAGGGYHTEAFF. CDR3 bases: TGTGCCAGCAGCTTAAAGGCAGGGGGCGGATACCACACTGAAGCTTTCTTT.

The chain combines TRBV4-2 with TRBJ2-3; D gene ambiguous. The V end was cut by 0 bases, the J end by 4 bases, with 14 bases between. From germline, CDR1 is LGHNA and CDR2 YNFKEQ. This CDR3 spans 16 amino acids. This CDR3 is CASSQDRPPGPDTQYF. The CDR3 DNA follows: TGTGCCAGCAGCCAAGATCGGCCTCCAGGCCCAGATACGCAGTATTTT.

The chain joins TRBV7-9 to TRBJ1-4; the match to TRBD1 covers 9 bases. V lost 4 bases to trimming and J lost 0 bases; unmatched junction nucleotides: 9. Germline lookup yields CDR1 SEHNR and CDR2 FQNEAQ (reference sequence). This CDR3 comprises 18 residues. The CDR3 here is CASSWAAGQGTTNEKLFF. DNA for the CDR3: TGTGCCAGCAGCTGGGCCGCGGGACAGGGCACAACTAATGAAAAACTGTTTTTT.